What follows are 18 T cell receptor beta chains derived from one specimen sequenced in a study of beta chain features in type 1 diabetes. Expressed TCRB transcripts were sequenced because the entire RNA isolate underwent reverse transcription. TCRdb keeps only in-frame clones here, not all; method: immunoSEQ multiplex PCR. The profile shows 200,000 to 250,000 clones, 55% to 70% of them singletons. The sample comprised naive CD4+ T cells from blood. The receptors come from a man between 25 and 39 years old in good health.

The chain carries TRBV5-4 and TRBJ2-7, with 12 bases that match TRBD1. The CDR3 totals 18 residues. The V gene's germline CDR1 is SGHNT and CDR2 YYREEE (reference sequence). After removal of 3 bases from V and 3 bases from J, the junction contained 13 bases not matched to a gene. The DNA of the CDR3 is TGTGCCAGCAGCTCCCGAACCGGGACAGGGGGCCTCGGCTACGAGCAGTACTTC. Translated: CASSSRTGTGGLGYEQYF.

The rearrangement joins TRBV28 to TRBJ1-2; D gene uncertain. V gave up 4 bases and J gave up 5 bases, with 8 bases separating them. Germline CDR1 MDHEN, CDR2 SYDVKM. CDR3 length: 12 amino acids. The CDR3 region has the DNA TGTGCCAGCAGTTCAGCGAAGTATGGCTACACCTTC. The encoded protein is CASSSAKYGYTF.

In its sample, this clone was seen a few times. This chain links TRBV29-1 with TRBJ1-2; D is unresolved. The CDR3 contains 14 residues. Trimming cost V 3 bases and J 2 bases, with 13 bases left between them. The germline gives CDR1 SQVTM, CDR2 ANQGSEA. The CDR3 DNA reads TGCAGCGTTGAGGAGGGCGGATTGAACTATGGCTACACCTTC. The encoded protein is CSVEEGGLNYGYTF.

Worth noting for this clone: The same CDR3 arises from other DNA sequences in this sample as well. The CDR3 spells CSVAPRNEQFF. In DNA form, the CDR3 reads TGCAGCGTTGCGCCACGAAATGAGCAGTTCTTC. The V and J genes are TRBV29-1 and TRBJ2-1, with D unresolved. The V end was cut by 4 bases, the J end by 7 bases, with 8 bases between. This CDR3 is 11 amino acids long. Germline values: CDR1 SQVTM, CDR2 ANQGSEA.

V usage is TRBV30 and J usage is TRBJ2-5, with TRBD2 as a possible D gene (6 bases). Trimming cost V 0 bases and J 8 bases, with 16 bases left between them. The V gene's germline CDR1 is GTSNPN and CDR2 SVGIG (reference sequence). The CDR3 sequence is 14 residues long. CDR3 in DNA: TGTGCCTGGAGTGTACGCGGGGCCCAGAGAACCCAGTACTTC. Its protein is CAWSVRGAQRTQYF.

V is TRBV5-1 and J is TRBJ2-2; D is uncertain. Per the germline V gene, CDR1 is SGHRS and CDR2 is YFSETQ. The CDR3 totals 14 residues. Between the trimmed V and J ends, which lost 3 bases and 0 bases, there was a span of 6 bases. The CDR3 loop is CASSSSTNTGELFF. The CDR3, as DNA: TGCGCCAGCAGCTCCTCAACGAACACCGGGGAGCTGTTTTTT. The full variable domain, with the rest looked up from reference TRBV5-1 and TRBJ2-2, is KAGVTQTPRYLIKTRGQQVTLSCSPISGHRSVSWYQQTPGQGLQFLFEYFSETQRNKGNFPGRFSGRQFSNSRSEMNVSTLELGDSALYLCASSSSTNTGELFFGEGSRLTVL.

The chain uses TRBV7-9 and TRBJ2-5; 7 bases are shared with TRBD1. The CDR3 consists of 16 residues. V lost 1 base to trimming and J lost 5 bases; unmatched junction nucleotides: 10. The germline V gene has CDR1 SEHNR and CDR2 FQNEAQ (reference sequence). The CDR3 reads CASSLGAGQAQETQYF. CDR3 DNA sequence: TGTGCCAGCAGCTTAGGGGCTGGACAGGCCCAGGAGACCCAGTACTTC.

The chain links TRBV5-4 to TRBJ1-1, with 9 bases lining up with TRBD1. This CDR3 spans 15 amino acids. Per germline, CDR1 SGHNT and CDR2 YYREEE (reference sequence). The V gene end was trimmed by 4 bases and the J gene end by 0 bases; junction bases not matched to a gene: 4. This chain's CDR3 is CASSPTGGMNTEAFF. The CDR3 nucleotides read TGTGCCAGCAGCCCGACAGGGGGGATGAACACTGAAGCTTTCTTT.

The chain joins TRBV30 to TRBJ2-1, with D uncertain. Trimming left V 0 bases short and J 8 bases short, with 14 bases between. Per the germline V gene, CDR1 is GTSNPN and CDR2 is SVGIG (reference sequence). CDR3 length: 14 amino acids. In nucleotides, the CDR3 is TGTGCCTGGAGTGTAGGAGCCCCTTTTGATGAGCAGTTCTTC. It translates to CAWSVGAPFDEQFF.

The chain employs TRBV29-1 and TRBJ2-1, with D uncertain. The CDR3 is made up of 14 amino acids. Germline lookup yields CDR1 SQVTM and CDR2 ANQGSEA. V lost 1 base to trimming and J lost 0 bases, with 7 bases between them. The CDR3 bases are TGCAGCGTTGAAGGGCGTCTCTCCTACAATGAGCAGTTCTTC. Its translation is CSVEGRLSYNEQFF.

This clone was counted between two and nine times. The V call is TRBV14, the J call TRBJ2-4, with unresolved D. Germline V gene data show CDR1 as SGHDN and CDR2 as FVKESK. V lost 1 base and J lost 3, with 13 bases in between. There are 16 residues in the CDR3. CDR3 residues: CASSQGLPWGKNIQYF. The CDR3 DNA follows: TGTGCCAGCAGCCAAGGGCTCCCTTGGGGCAAAAACATTCAGTACTTC.

V gene TRBV9 combines with J gene TRBJ1-5; D not resolved. The CDR3 spans 14 residues. The V end lost 4 bases, the J end lost 0 bases, and 8 bases lay between the germline ends. CDR1 SGDLS and CDR2 YYNGEE come from the germline V gene. CDR3 sequence reads: CASSRSDSNQPQHF. The CDR3 bases are TGTGCCAGCAGCAGGAGCGATAGCAATCAGCCCCAGCATTTT.

The chain links TRBV7-9 to TRBJ2-1; no clear D. In germline, CDR1 is SEHNR, CDR2 FQNEAQ (reference sequence). The V end lost 1 base, the J end lost 0 bases, and 4 bases lay between the germline ends. The CDR3 sequence is 14 residues long. The chain's CDR3 is CASSLVGSYNEQFF. CDR3 DNA sequence: TGTGCCAGCAGCTTAGTCGGCTCCTACAATGAGCAGTTCTTC.

The chain joins TRBV9 to TRBJ2-5, with TRBD2 matching over 11 bases. Germline values: CDR1 SGDLS, CDR2 YYNGEE. The V segment lost 1 base and the J segment 4 bases; nucleotides outside the gene matches: 3. The CDR3 spans 15 residues. The CDR3: CASSVMTSGIETQYF. In nucleotides, the CDR3 is TGTGCCAGCAGCGTAATGACTAGCGGGATAGAGACCCAGTACTTC. Supplemented by reference TRBV9 and TRBJ2-5, the full variable domain reads DSGVTQTPKHLITATGQRVTLRCSPRSGDLSVYWYQQSLDQGLQFLIQYYNGEERAKGNILERFSAQQFPDLHSELNLSSLELGDSALYFCASSVMTSGIETQYFGPGTRLLVL.

The rearrangement links TRBV4-2 to TRBJ2-3; 14 bases map to TRBD2. The length of the CDR3 is 17 residues. V was clipped by 0 bases and J by 4 bases; unmatched bases: 3. CDR1 and CDR2 (germline): LGHNA, YNFKEQ. CDR3 region: CASSQDVGLAGADTQYF. Here the CDR3 DNA reads TGTGCCAGCAGCCAAGATGTGGGACTAGCGGGGGCAGATACGCAGTATTTT.

This clone was counted between two and nine times. The genes are TRBV13 and TRBJ2-5, with a possible D match to TRBD1 (5 bases). V was cut by 5 bases and J by 0 bases, with 7 bases left in between. CDR3 length equals 13 residues. Germline V gene data show CDR1 as PRHDT and CDR2 as FYEKMQ (reference sequence). The CDR3 nucleotides are TGTGCCAGCAGCCCAGGGCACCAAGAGACCCAGTACTTC. Its translation: CASSPGHQETQYF.

The chain links TRBV30 to TRBJ1-2; 7 nucleotides line up with TRBD1. The trim removed 4 bases at V and 5 bases at J, leaving 7 bases unmatched. There are 13 residues in the CDR3. Looked up from germline, CDR1 is GTSNPN and CDR2 is SVGIG (reference sequence). The CDR3 coding sequence is TGTGCCTGGAAGTCGGACAGGATGTATGGCTACACCTTC. It encodes CAWKSDRMYGYTF.

This rearrangement joins TRBV28 to TRBJ2-1; D possibly uses TRBD1 or TRBD2 (6 bases each). Germline V gene data show CDR1 as MDHEN and CDR2 as SYDVKM. The ends were cut back, 5 bases at V and 4 bases at J, with 15 bases in the middle. The CDR3 loop spans 15 amino acids. Here the CDR3 DNA reads TGTGCCAGCAGTGCCCGGGGGCAGCTTTACAATGAGCAGTTCTTC. This codes for CASSARGQLYNEQFF.